The 24 T cell receptor beta chains presented below share a single source sample, sequenced in a study of cytomegalovirus exposure and HLA in healthy donors listed by TCRdb under 2017. Libraries were made using the immunoSEQ multiplex PCR assay. Held by TCRdb, this immuneACCESS table contains in-frame sequences only and omits some clones. Under half of the omission traces to an unresolved V gene where checked; the cause of the rest is unknown. The sample table contains 150,000 to 180,000 clones; only one count was recorded for 70% to 90% of them. The ten largest clones capture 20% to 25% of the sample. Sequencing was performed on PBMCs. All receptors derive from a man between 18 and 35 years old in good health and CMV-seropositive.

This clone occurred once. V is TRBV9 and J is TRBJ2-5, with 9 bases lining up with TRBD2. The CDR3 runs to 17 residues. Unmatched junction bases numbered 16, after V lost 4 bases and J lost 6 bases. Germline values: CDR1 SGDLS, CDR2 YYNGEE. The CDR3 sequence is CASSSRVGSSGIQTQYF. As DNA, the CDR3 is TGTGCCAGCAGCTCAAGGGTAGGGTCTAGCGGGATTCAGACCCAGTACTTC.

The rearrangement uses TRBV13 and TRBJ2-3; a weak D match, TRBD1 (7 bases). Trimming took off 7 bases at V and 3 bases at J, with 26 bases between the two ends. The V gene's germline CDR1 is PRHDT and CDR2 FYEKMQ (reference sequence). The CDR3 has 18 residues. The CDR3 DNA sequence: TGTGCCAGCACGCAGAGGGGGCGCGGGGCGGTACAAACAGATACGCAGTATTTT. Protein: CASTQRGRGAVQTDTQYF.

The gene calls are TRBV7-8 and TRBJ2-1; 9 bases fit TRBD1. V lost 3 bases and J lost 9; bases outside the gene matches: 9. Germline V gene lookup returns CDR1 SGHVS and CDR2 FQNEAQ. This CDR3 region has 15 residues. As DNA, the CDR3 is TGTGCCAGCAGCTTTTCCCGGGACAGGGTGGGTGAGCAGTTCTTC. This sequence encodes CASSFSRDRVGEQFF.

The chain has TRBV12-5 and TRBJ1-1, with D hard to call. Trimming left V 3 bases short and J 1 base short, with 9 bases between. CDR3 length: 14 residues. The germline CDR1 and CDR2 sequences are LGHNT and FRNRAP. In DNA form, the CDR3 reads TGTGCTAGTGGTTTTGGAGGGAAGAACACTGAAGCTTTCTTT. Its translation is CASGFGGKNTEAFF.

The chain combines TRBV19 with TRBJ2-1; D not certain. This CDR3 is 14 amino acids long. Germline CDR1 LNHDA, CDR2 SQIVND (reference sequence). Trimming cost V 6 bases and J 7 bases, with 16 bases left between them. The CDR3 DNA is TGTGCCAGTAGCTGGTCTCAGGTACTGAATGAGCAGTTCTTC. Protein product: CASSWSQVLNEQFF.

The chain uses TRBV4-3 and TRBJ1-5, with 9 bases that match TRBD1. The V and J ends lost 0 bases and 3 bases, in that order; junction bases with no gene match: 6. The length of the CDR3 is 17 residues. CDR1 and CDR2 (germline): LGHNA, YSLEER. CDR3: CASSQDRQGVDNQPQHF. The CDR3 DNA is TGCGCCAGCAGCCAAGATCGACAGGGGGTCGACAATCAGCCCCAGCATTTT.

The genes are TRBV4-3 and TRBJ1-1, with TRBD1 matching over 8 bases. The germline V gene has CDR1 LGHNA and CDR2 YSLEER. Trimming cost V 3 bases and J 4 bases; bases outside gene matches: 7. The CDR3 length is 15 residues. CDR3 in amino acids: CASSQQTGVVTEAFF. CDR3 nucleotide sequence: TGCGCCAGCAGCCAGCAGACAGGGGTTGTCACTGAAGCTTTCTTT.

The chain carries TRBV7-2 and TRBJ2-5; D unclear. In germline, CDR1 is SGHTA, CDR2 FQGNSA. The V gene lost 5 bases and the J gene lost 3 bases, with 13 bases spanning the gap. CDR3 length: 14 residues. DNA of the CDR3: TGTGCCAGCAGCGCTTGGCGGTTAGAAGAGACCCAGTACTTC. Its protein product is CASSAWRLEETQYF. Combining the CDR3 with reference TRBV7-2 and TRBJ2-5 gives the whole variable domain GAGVSQSPSNKVTEKGKDVELRCDPISGHTALYWYRQSLGQGLEFLIYFQGNSAPDKSGLPSDRFSAERTGGSVSTLTIQRTQQEDSAVYLCASSAWRLEETQYFGPGTRLLVL.

The chain employs TRBV6-5 and TRBJ2-3; 9 bases match TRBD2. Germline CDR1 and CDR2: MNHEY and SVGAGI. The CDR3 consists of 15 residues. With V trimmed by 7 bases and J by 1 base, 6 bases remained unmatched. CDR3 sequence: CASNPSGGRTDTQYF. CDR3 DNA sequence: TGTGCCAGCAACCCGAGCGGGGGGCGCACAGATACGCAGTATTTT.

CDR3 sequence: CASRYPPQGPNQPQHF. CDR3 nucleotide sequence: TGTGCCAGTAGGTACCCTCCCCAGGGCCCCAATCAGCCCCAGCATTTT. This sequence joins TRBV27 and TRBJ1-5; a weak D match, TRBD1 (5 bases). The germline CDR1 and CDR2 sequences are MNHEY and SMNVEV (reference sequence). The CDR3 length is 16 residues. V lost 9 bases, J lost 3 bases, and 21 bases lay in between.

V gene TRBV6-6 combines with J gene TRBJ2-7, with 7 bases lining up with TRBD1. The CDR3 spans 14 residues. Per germline, CDR1 MNHNY and CDR2 SVGAGI (reference sequence). J gave up 0 bases and V 2 bases, and 1 base lay outside the gene matches. The CDR3 loop is CASSYGTASYEQYF. CDR3 nucleotides: TGTGCCAGCAGTTACGGGACAGCCTCCTACGAGCAGTACTTC.

The sample holds one count of this clone. V usage is TRBV7-2 and J usage is TRBJ1-1; 7 bases fit TRBD1. V trimming: 5 bases; J trimming: 7 bases; junction bases outside the gene matches: 10. CDR3 length: 14 amino acids. Germline assignment: CDR1 SGHTA and CDR2 FQGNSA. The CDR3: CASSISRDRIEAFF. The CDR3 bases are TGTGCCAGCAGCATTAGCCGGGACAGAATTGAAGCTTTCTTT.

This clone was seen a single time. The V and J genes are TRBV14 and TRBJ2-3; 11 bases are shared with TRBD2. Germline V CDR1 and CDR2: SGHDN, FVKESK. The trim removed 0 bases at V and 3 bases at J, leaving 8 bases unmatched. This CDR3 has 18 residues. The DNA of the CDR3 is TGTGCCAGCAGCCAAGAGTGGGAACTAGCGGGAGCGACAGATACGCAGTATTTT. It encodes CASSQEWELAGATDTQYF. The whole variable domain, filled in from reference TRBV14 and TRBJ2-3, reads EAGVTQFPSHSVIEKGQTVTLRCDPISGHDNLYWYRRVMGKEIKFLLHFVKESKQDESGMPNNRFLAERTGGTYSTLKVQPAELEDSGVYFCASSQEWELAGATDTQYFGPGTRLTVL.

The chain uses TRBV2 and TRBJ2-7; a weak D match, TRBD2 (6 bases). This CDR3 is built from 14 residues. V was trimmed by 8 bases and J by 2 bases, leaving 16 bases between them. CDR1 is SNHLY and CDR2 is FYNNEI in the germline V gene. Here the CDR3 DNA reads TGTGCCAGCCAGCTCGCGGGGACCACCTACGAGCAGTACTTC. Its translation: CASQLAGTTYEQYF.

V usage is TRBV7-9 and J usage is TRBJ1-6, with unresolved D. Germline V gives CDR1 SEHNR, CDR2 FQNEAQ (reference sequence). The CDR3 runs to 14 residues. Trimming removed 4 bases from V and 7 bases from J, with 11 bases in between. The CDR3 is CASSSASGNSPLHF. The CDR3 region has the DNA TGTGCCAGCAGCTCCGCCTCGGGAAATTCACCCCTCCACTTT.

The chain combines TRBV9 with TRBJ2-3; 12 bases align to TRBD2. In germline, CDR1 is SGDLS, CDR2 YYNGEE. This CDR3 spans 16 amino acids. Trimming at V came to 3 bases and at J to 0 bases, leaving 2 bases not matched to a gene. CDR3 nucleotides: TGTGCCAGCAGCGGGACTAGCGGGACTAGCACAGATACGCAGTATTTT. Translation gives CASSGTSGTSTDTQYF.

The CDR3 DNA reads TGTGCCAGCAGTTTGTCTGGGTTTCGGAGCTCCTACAATGAGCAGTTCTTC. It translates to CASSLSGFRSSYNEQFF. The chain carries TRBV28 and TRBJ2-1; no definite D call. The ends were cut back, 3 bases at V and 0 bases at J, with 15 bases in the middle. The germline CDR1 and CDR2 sequences are MDHEN and SYDVKM. This CDR3 spans 17 amino acids.

The rearrangement uses TRBV11-1 and TRBJ2-5; 12 bases match TRBD2. This CDR3 region has 16 residues. The germline V gene encodes CDR1 SGHAT and CDR2 FQDESV (reference sequence). V was clipped by 3 bases and J by 5 bases; unmatched bases: 7. Here the CDR3 reads CASSFTSGRLGETQYF. The CDR3 nucleotides read TGTGCCAGCAGCTTCACTAGCGGGAGGCTCGGGGAGACCCAGTACTTC.

This rearrangement joins TRBV18 to TRBJ1-3; D gene unclear. Trimming stripped 3 bases from V and 3 bases from J, with 12 bases between. CDR1 KGHSH and CDR2 LQKENI come from the germline V gene. The length of the CDR3 is 15 residues. The CDR3 is CASSPAIIDGNTIYF. The CDR3 DNA reads TGTGCCAGCTCACCCGCCATAATAGATGGAAACACCATATATTTT.

This clone has just a few counts. CDR3 sequence reads: CASSPEGSHGYTF. CDR3 coding DNA: TGTGCCAGTAGCCCTGAGGGCAGTCATGGCTACACCTTC. The J gene is TRBJ1-2, the V gene TRBV19; the D is unclear. CDR1 is LNHDA, CDR2 SQIVND, per germline (reference sequence). V was pared by 6 bases and J by 6 bases, with 14 bases between. The CDR3 runs to 13 residues.

V usage is TRBV18 and J usage is TRBJ2-7; 7 bases fit TRBD2. J lost 5 bases, V lost 0 bases, and 10 bases had no gene match. The CDR3 length is 16 residues. Per germline, CDR1 KGHSH and CDR2 LQKENI. As DNA, the CDR3 is TGTGCCAGCTCACCACCGGGCTTCGGGGGGAACCACGAGCAGTACTTC. Amino acids: CASSPPGFGGNHEQYF.

The chain is built from TRBV9 and TRBJ1-1; TRBD1 aligns across 7 bases. Losses at the gene ends were 2 bases for V and 8 bases for J; bases not matched to a gene: 3. Germline V gives CDR1 SGDLS, CDR2 YYNGEE. The CDR3 is made up of 12 amino acids. CDR3 protein: CASSVEDREAFF. CDR3 in DNA: TGTGCCAGCAGCGTCGAGGACAGGGAAGCTTTCTTT. Based on the CDR3 plus reference TRBV9 and TRBJ1-1, the full variable domain is DSGVTQTPKHLITATGQRVTLRCSPRSGDLSVYWYQQSLDQGLQFLIQYYNGEERAKGNILERFSAQQFPDLHSELNLSSLELGDSALYFCASSVEDREAFFGQGTRLTVV.

This clone was seen a single time. This rearrangement joins TRBV1 to TRBJ1-5; the D segment call TRBD1 is taken from the table without a DNA check. TRBV1 corresponds to a pseudogene. This CDR3 comprises 16 residues. CDR3 in amino acids: CTSSQGSCRGGQPQHF. DNA for the CDR3: TGCACCAGCAGCCAAGGGAGTTGTAGGGGCGGTCAGCCCCAGCATTTT.

The V gene is TRBV27, the J gene TRBJ1-1; D is possibly TRBD1 (6 bases). From germline, CDR1 is MNHEY and CDR2 SMNVEV (reference sequence). The CDR3 sequence is 15 residues long. V was shortened by 5 bases and J by 0 bases, with 13 bases between the two germline ends. The CDR3 coding sequence is TGTGCCAGCAGTGCCATCAGGGGCCTGAACACTGAAGCTTTCTTT. Its translation: CASSAIRGLNTEAFF.